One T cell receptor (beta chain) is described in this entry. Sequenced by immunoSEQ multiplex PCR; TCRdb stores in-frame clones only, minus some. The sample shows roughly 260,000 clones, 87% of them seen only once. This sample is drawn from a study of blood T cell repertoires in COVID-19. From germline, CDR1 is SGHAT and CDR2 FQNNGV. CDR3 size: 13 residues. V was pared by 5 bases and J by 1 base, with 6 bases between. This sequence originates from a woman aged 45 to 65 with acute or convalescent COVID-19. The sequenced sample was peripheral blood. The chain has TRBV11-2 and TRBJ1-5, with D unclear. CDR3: CASSLGSNQPQHF. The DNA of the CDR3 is TGTGCCAGCAGCCTCGGGAGCAATCAGCCCCAGCATTTT. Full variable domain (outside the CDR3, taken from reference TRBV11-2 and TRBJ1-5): EAGVAQSPRYKIIEKRQSVAFWCNPISGHATLYWYQQILGQGPKLLIQFQNNGVVDDSQLPKDRFSAERLKGVDSTLKIQPAKLEDSAVYLCASSLGSNQPQHFGDGTRLSIL.